A single sample gave rise to the 32 T cell receptor beta chains below, sequenced in a study of T cell changes during pregnancy in multiple sclerosis. Produced via immunoSEQ multiplex PCR; TCRdb's table is partial and in-frame only. The table lists about 65,000 clones, 85% to 95% of them singletons. Here the sequenced sample was CD8+ T cells from peripheral blood mononuclear cells, taken in the third trimester of pregnancy. The receptors were gathered from a female donor in good health, enrolled as a control in a pregnancy study.

V gene TRBV30 combines with J gene TRBJ2-5; 15 nucleotides align to TRBD2. V shed 3 bases, J shed 4 bases, and the junction held 6 bases outside the gene matches. Germline-derived CDR1 and CDR2 are GTSNPN and SVGIG (reference sequence). The length of the CDR3 is 16 residues. CDR3 amino acids: CAWSEGLAGGRETQYF. DNA of the CDR3: TGTGCCTGGAGCGAAGGACTAGCGGGGGGGCGAGAGACCCAGTACTTC.

The chain carries TRBV27 and TRBJ1-2; 10 bases align to TRBD1. With V trimmed by 2 bases and J by 7 bases, 7 bases remained unmatched. The CDR3 has 15 residues. Germline V CDR1 and CDR2: MNHEY, SMNVEV (reference sequence). CDR3 nucleotides: TGTGCCAGCAGTTTAGTAGCCGGACAGGGGGGTGGCTACACCTTC. Its protein product is CASSLVAGQGGGYTF.

This chain connects TRBV4-1 to TRBJ2-5, with D tentatively TRBD1 (6 bases). Germline values: CDR1 MGHRA, CDR2 YSYEKL. The length of the CDR3 is 17 residues. V gave up 1 base and J gave up 6 bases, with 21 bases separating them. In nucleotides, the CDR3 is TGCGCCAGCAGCCAAGTTCGTCGCGGTGGCAGGGGAAAGACCCAGTACTTC. Translated, it gives CASSQVRRGGRGKTQYF.

This rearrangement joins TRBV19 to TRBJ1-5, with D perhaps TRBD1 (6 bases). The CDR3 spans 15 residues. Looked up from germline, CDR1 is LNHDA and CDR2 is SQIVND (reference sequence). V was clipped by 2 bases and J by 6 bases, with 14 bases between them. Written as DNA, the CDR3 is TGTGCCAGTAGTATAATGGGAGGGGGAGGTCAGCCCCAGCATTTT. This encodes CASSIMGGGGQPQHF. The full variable domain, with the rest looked up from reference TRBV19 and TRBJ1-5, is DGGITQSPKYLFRKEGQNVTLSCEQNLNHDAMYWYRQDPGQGLRLIYYSQIVNDFQKGDIAEGYSVSREKKESFPLTVTSAQKNPTAFYLCASSIMGGGGQPQHFGDGTRLSIL.

The chain employs TRBV27 and TRBJ1-1; TRBD1 aligns across 8 bases. The CDR3 sequence is 17 residues long. Germline V CDR1 and CDR2: MNHEY, SMNVEV (reference sequence). V was clipped by 1 base and J by 2 bases; unmatched bases: 9. DNA for the CDR3: TGTGCCAGCAGTTTATTAGGTCCCGGGACAGGCAACACTGAAGCTTTCTTT. Translating gives CASSLLGPGTGNTEAFF.

The rearrangement joins TRBV7-2 to TRBJ1-5; D gene unclear. Germline V gene sequence: CDR1 SGHTA, CDR2 FQGNSA. Trimming took 5 bases from V and 0 from J, leaving 11 bases between them. This CDR3 spans 15 amino acids. CDR3 amino acids: CASSVEAYSNQPQHF. CDR3 DNA sequence: TGTGCCAGCAGCGTTGAAGCTTATAGCAATCAGCCCCAGCATTTT.

The rearrangement links TRBV10-3 to TRBJ1-2, with D maybe TRBD1 (5 bases). Germline values: CDR1 ENHRY, CDR2 SYGVKD. The V and J ends lost 7 bases and 8 bases respectively, with 14 bases between them. The CDR3 spans 12 residues. This CDR3 is CAINEQEGGYTF. The DNA of the CDR3 is TGTGCCATCAACGAACAGGAAGGCGGCTACACCTTC.

CDR3 sequence: CASSFSTTVNQPQHF. CDR3 bases: TGTGCCAGCAGCTTCAGTACCACAGTCAATCAGCCCCAGCATTTT. The chain uses TRBV5-6 and TRBJ1-5; D is uncertain. Trimming left V 2 bases short and J 3 bases short, with 12 bases between. This CDR3 has 15 amino acids. Per the germline V gene, CDR1 is SGHDT and CDR2 is YYEEEE.

V gene TRBV13 combines with J gene TRBJ1-3, with 8 bases matching TRBD1. The junction had 7 bases not matched to a gene; V was cut back by 5 bases and J by 4 bases. The germline V gene has CDR1 PRHDT and CDR2 FYEKMQ (reference sequence). CDR3 length: 15 residues. CDR3 bases: TGTGCCAGCAGCGCAGACAGGGGCTACGGAAACACCATATATTTT. Its protein product is CASSADRGYGNTIYF.

The genes are TRBV30 and TRBJ2-7; 16 positions agree with TRBD2. The germline V gene encodes CDR1 GTSNPN and CDR2 SVGIG (reference sequence). J lost 1 base, V lost 4 bases, and 7 bases had no gene match. The CDR3 is made up of 17 amino acids. CDR3 DNA: TGTGCCTGGACCCCGGGACTAGCGGGGGGGACATCCTACGAGCAGTACTTC. Its translation is CAWTPGLAGGTSYEQYF.

The rearrangement joins TRBV4-2 to TRBJ1-2; 9 bases are shared with TRBD1. Looked up from germline, CDR1 is LGHNA and CDR2 is YNFKEQ. CDR3 length equals 15 residues. The junction had 9 bases not matched to a gene; V was cut back by 6 bases and J by 4 bases. The CDR3 nucleotides are TGTGCCAGCAGACCGGAGGACAGGGGAGGCTATGGCTACACCTTC. Translating it yields CASRPEDRGGYGYTF.

The DNA of the CDR3 is TGTGCCAGCAGTTTAGAATTCGGGACAGGGTTCGACGAGCAGTACTTC. Encoded protein: CASSLEFGTGFDEQYF. The chain combines TRBV27 with TRBJ2-7; 9 bases agree with TRBD1. The CDR3 runs to 16 residues. J lost 5 bases, V lost 2 bases, and 10 bases had no gene match. Germline CDR1 MNHEY, CDR2 SMNVEV (reference sequence).

This clone was observed once. The chain is built from TRBV11-3 and TRBJ2-5; maybe TRBD2 (6 bases). Trimming took 5 bases from V and 5 from J, leaving 21 bases between them. The CDR3 sequence is 16 residues long. Germline V gives CDR1 SGHNT, CDR2 YENEEA. DNA for the CDR3: TGTGCCAGCAGCCAAAGCGGGTTGGGGGTATGGGAGACCCAGTACTTC. It yields the protein CASSQSGLGVWETQYF.

The V and J genes are TRBV6-5 and TRBJ2-5, with TRBD1 matching 8 bases. Germline CDR1 and CDR2: MNHEY and SVGAGI. This CDR3 has 13 amino acids. The junction had 3 bases not matched to a gene; V was cut back by 5 bases and J by 4 bases. The CDR3 protein is CASSTGQGETQYF. The CDR3 DNA reads TGTGCCAGCAGTACCGGACAGGGAGAGACCCAGTACTTC.

This clone was observed a few times. The chain links TRBV4-1 to TRBJ1-1; a weak D match, TRBD1 (5 bases). The CDR3 sequence is 14 residues long. Trimming took off 3 bases at V and 6 bases at J, with 14 bases between the two ends. From germline, CDR1 is MGHRA and CDR2 YSYEKL. CDR3 nucleotide sequence: TGCGCCAGCAGCCACGGGACGGGGGTCGCTGAAGCTTTCTTT. It translates to CASSHGTGVAEAFF.

The chain uses TRBV6-5 and TRBJ1-2; 12 nucleotides agree with TRBD1. V lost 4 bases and J lost 7; bases outside the gene matches: 10. The CDR3 has 16 residues. The germline CDR1 and CDR2 sequences are MNHEY and SVGAGI. CDR3: CASSSLEGTGGFGYTF. CDR3 in DNA: TGTGCCAGCAGTTCCCTTGAGGGGACAGGGGGCTTTGGCTACACCTTC.

The chain joins TRBV5-1 to TRBJ2-7, with TRBD1 identical over 10 bases. The CDR3 sequence is 14 residues long. The V gene's germline CDR1 is SGHRS and CDR2 YFSETQ. J was trimmed by 4 bases and V by 4 bases; bases with no gene match: 5. Here the CDR3 reads CASSRQGAQYEQYF. The CDR3 DNA is TGCGCCAGCAGCCGACAGGGGGCGCAGTACGAGCAGTACTTC.

The CDR3 reads CASSPRDSDNEQFF. The CDR3 nucleotides are TGCGCCAGCAGCCCGCGGGACAGCGACAATGAGCAGTTCTTC. The J gene is TRBJ2-1, the V gene TRBV4-1, with a weak D call TRBD1 (7 bases). V was trimmed by 4 bases and J by 5 bases, leaving 12 bases between them. Germline CDR1 and CDR2: MGHRA and YSYEKL. The CDR3 is 14 residues long.

The V gene is TRBV5-5, the J gene TRBJ2-1; possibly TRBD1 for D (5 bases). The CDR3 is made up of 16 amino acids. The ends were cut back, 0 bases at V and 0 bases at J, with 10 bases in the middle. Germline V lookup: CDR1 SGHKS, CDR2 YYEKEE (reference sequence). As DNA, the CDR3 is TGTGCCAGCAGCTTGGACAGGATGAGCTCCTACAATGAGCAGTTCTTC. It codes for CASSLDRMSSYNEQFF.

The V gene is TRBV4-3, the J gene TRBJ2-6; D is unresolved. The CDR3 totals 16 residues. V was cut by 0 bases and J by 0 bases, with 6 bases left in between. Germline V lookup: CDR1 LGHNA, CDR2 YSLEER. CDR3 in DNA: TGCGCCAGCAGCCAAGAGTACATCTCTGGGGCCAACGTCCTGACTTTC. Translation: CASSQEYISGANVLTF.

The V call is TRBV2, the J call TRBJ1-1, with D possibly TRBD1 on 6 matching bases. Between the trimmed V and J ends, which lost 6 bases and 6 bases, there was a span of 8 bases. The CDR3 has 11 residues. Germline CDR1 reads SNHLY; CDR2 reads FYNNEI. The chain's CDR3 is CASRGAAEAFF. The DNA of the CDR3 is TGTGCCAGCAGGGGGGCAGCTGAAGCTTTCTTT.

The genes are TRBV4-3 and TRBJ1-1; 9 bases line up with TRBD1. This CDR3 is 14 amino acids long. Germline CDR1 reads LGHNA; CDR2 reads YSLEER. J gave up 1 base and V 4 bases, and 1 base lay outside the gene matches. As DNA, the CDR3 is TGCGCCAGCAGCCTGGGACAGGGGAACACTGAAGCTTTCTTT. It specifies CASSLGQGNTEAFF.

The CDR3 DNA is TGTGCCAGCAGTTTATCGAAAGGGGGCTTTGGCTATGGCTACACCTTC. It yields the protein CASSLSKGGFGYGYTF. This sequence joins TRBV27 and TRBJ1-2; 7 nucleotides agree with TRBD1. Germline lookup yields CDR1 MNHEY and CDR2 SMNVEV (reference sequence). The V segment lost 0 bases and the J segment 4 bases; nucleotides outside the gene matches: 8. This CDR3 region has 16 residues.

The rearrangement uses TRBV7-2 and TRBJ2-3; tentatively, D is TRBD1 (6 bases). V dropped 0 bases and J dropped 2 bases, with 9 bases sitting between them. Germline V gene sequence: CDR1 SGHTA, CDR2 FQGNSA. The length of the CDR3 is 15 residues. In nucleotides, the CDR3 is TGTGCCAGCAGCTTAGCGGGGGCATTCACAGATACGCAGTATTTT. This sequence encodes CASSLAGAFTDTQYF.

The genes are TRBV13 and TRBJ1-3; 9 bases are shared with TRBD1. The V and J ends lost 4 bases and 3 bases, in that order; junction bases with no gene match: 19. In germline, CDR1 is PRHDT, CDR2 FYEKMQ (reference sequence). The CDR3 contains 20 residues. DNA for the CDR3: TGTGCCAGCAGCTCAACAGAAGATTTTACGACAGGGGGAAGTGGAAACACCATATATTTT. Protein sequence: CASSSTEDFTTGGSGNTIYF. The variable domain in full, with the rest retrieved from reference TRBV13 and TRBJ1-3, is AAGVIQSPRHLIKEKRETATLKCYPIPRHDTVYWYQQGPGQDPQFLISFYEKMQSDKGSIPDRFSAQQFSDYHSELNMSSLELGDSALYFCASSSTEDFTTGGSGNTIYFGEGSWLTVV.

The DNA for the CDR3 is TGTGCCAGCAGGGACAGAACGAACACTGAAGCTTTCTTT. It encodes CASRDRTNTEAFF. The V call is TRBV27, the J call TRBJ1-1, with D perhaps TRBD1 (6 bases). CDR3 length equals 13 residues. V lost 6 bases to trimming and J lost 1 base, with 9 bases between them. Germline CDR1 and CDR2: MNHEY and SMNVEV (reference sequence).

CDR3 protein: CASSPEAGELFF. In DNA form, the CDR3 reads TGTGCCAGCAGCCCTGAGGCCGGGGAGCTGTTTTTT. This chain connects TRBV27 to TRBJ2-2, with unresolved D. The germline V and J ends were trimmed by 6 bases and 6 bases, with 8 bases remaining between them. The CDR3 is made up of 12 amino acids. Germline CDR1 reads MNHEY; CDR2 reads SMNVEV (reference sequence).

The chain recombines TRBV27 with TRBJ2-3, with TRBD1 as a possible D gene (7 bases). The V end was cut by 3 bases, the J end by 2 bases, with 15 bases between. CDR3 length: 16 residues. Germline V CDR1 and CDR2: MNHEY, SMNVEV (reference sequence). The chain's CDR3 is CASSFVAGGLTDTQYF. CDR3 bases: TGTGCCAGCAGTTTTGTAGCAGGGGGACTCACAGATACGCAGTATTTT.

In DNA form, the CDR3 reads TGTGCCACCAGCACCCGGGACAGGGCTTCAGATACGCAGTATTTT. It encodes CATSTRDRASDTQYF. The rearrangement uses TRBV15 and TRBJ2-3; 9 bases line up with TRBD1. Germline lookup yields CDR1 LNHNV and CDR2 YYDKDF (reference sequence). The V gene end was trimmed by 4 bases and the J gene end by 4 bases; junction bases not matched to a gene: 6. CDR3 length: 15 residues.

The chain joins TRBV29-1 to TRBJ2-1; 8 bases map to TRBD2. V lost 7 bases to trimming and J lost 8 bases; unmatched junction nucleotides: 7. The CDR3 runs 12 residues. Germline CDR1 is SQVTM and CDR2 is ANQGSEA. The CDR3 loop reads CSAPGGPHEQFF. The CDR3 nucleotides are TGCAGCGCACCGGGGGGGCCCCATGAGCAGTTCTTC.

This chain uses TRBV6-6 with TRBJ1-2; 7 nucleotides line up with TRBD1. Losses at the gene ends were 6 bases for V and 6 bases for J; bases not matched to a gene: 7. The germline V gene encodes CDR1 MNHNY and CDR2 SVGAGI (reference sequence). This CDR3 has 13 residues. The CDR3 here is CASSPDRDNGYTF. The CDR3 coding sequence is TGTGCCAGCAGCCCCGACAGGGACAATGGCTACACCTTC.

V is TRBV27 and J is TRBJ2-7; D ambiguous. CDR1 is MNHEY, CDR2 SMNVEV, per germline (reference sequence). V was trimmed by 2 bases and J by 1 base, leaving 6 bases between them. The CDR3 is made up of 13 amino acids. The CDR3 is CASSLHGSYEQYF. CDR3 bases: TGTGCCAGCAGTTTACACGGTTCCTACGAGCAGTACTTC.